Presented here are 2 T cell receptor beta chains from one specimen sequenced in a study of blood T cell repertoires in COVID-19. The assay was immunoSEQ multiplex PCR, and TCRdb's table has in-frame clones only and misses some. This sample has a few hundred thousand clones, with approximately 83% found just once. The source material was peripheral blood. These receptors came from a man at least 80 years old with acute or convalescent COVID-19.

This clone was seen only once. The chain recombines TRBV7-3 with TRBJ2-1, with a tentative D call TRBD1 (5 bases). This CDR3 region has 15 residues. From germline, CDR1 is SGHTA and CDR2 FQGTGA. Trimming removed 0 bases at V and 8 bases at J, with 14 bases between. This CDR3 reads CASSLTWGTSDEQFF. The CDR3 DNA reads TGTGCCAGCAGCTTAACGTGGGGCACCTCCGATGAGCAGTTCTTC.

The rearrangement joins TRBV27 to TRBJ2-3, with D perhaps TRBD1 (5 bases). The V gene lost 8 bases and the J gene lost 2 bases, with 11 bases spanning the gap. CDR1 MNHEY and CDR2 SMNVEV come from the germline V gene (reference sequence). This CDR3 contains 13 residues. The CDR3 DNA is TGTGCCAGCGGACATTCCTACACAGATACGCAGTATTTT. Its protein is CASGHSYTDTQYF.